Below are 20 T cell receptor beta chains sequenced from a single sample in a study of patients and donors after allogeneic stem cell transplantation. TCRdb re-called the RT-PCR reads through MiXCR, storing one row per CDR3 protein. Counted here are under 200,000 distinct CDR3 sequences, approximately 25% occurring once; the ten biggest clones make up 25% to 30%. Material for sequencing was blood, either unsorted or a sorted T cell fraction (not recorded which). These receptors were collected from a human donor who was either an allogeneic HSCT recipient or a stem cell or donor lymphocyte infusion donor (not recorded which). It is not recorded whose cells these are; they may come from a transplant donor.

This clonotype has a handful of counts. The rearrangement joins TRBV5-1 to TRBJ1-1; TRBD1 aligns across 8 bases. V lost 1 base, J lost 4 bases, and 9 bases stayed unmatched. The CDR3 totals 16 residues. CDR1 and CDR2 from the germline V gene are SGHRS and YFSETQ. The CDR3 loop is CASSLTPQTGGTEAFF. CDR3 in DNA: TGCGCCAGCAGCTTGACCCCCCAAACAGGGGGCACTGAAGCTTTCTTT.

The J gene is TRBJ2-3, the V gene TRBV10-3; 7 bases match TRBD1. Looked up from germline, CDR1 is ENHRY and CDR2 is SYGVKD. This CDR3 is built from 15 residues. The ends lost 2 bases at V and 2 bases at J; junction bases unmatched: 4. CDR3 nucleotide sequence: TGTGCCATCAGTGAGGGGACAGCTAACACAGATACGCAGTATTTT. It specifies CAISEGTANTDTQYF.

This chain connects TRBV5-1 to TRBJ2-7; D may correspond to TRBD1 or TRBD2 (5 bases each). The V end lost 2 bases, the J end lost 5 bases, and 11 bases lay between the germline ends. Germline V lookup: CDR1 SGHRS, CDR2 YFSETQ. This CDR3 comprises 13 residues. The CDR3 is CASSFRDLDEQYF. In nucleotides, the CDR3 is TGCGCCAGCAGCTTCAGGGACCTCGACGAGCAGTACTTC.

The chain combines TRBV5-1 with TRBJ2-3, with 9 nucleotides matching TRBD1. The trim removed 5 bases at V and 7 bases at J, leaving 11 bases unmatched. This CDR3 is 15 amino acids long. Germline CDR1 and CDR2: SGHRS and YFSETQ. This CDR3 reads CASRQRWDRDNTQYF. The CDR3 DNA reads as TGCGCCAGCAGGCAGCGATGGGACAGGGACAATACGCAGTATTTT.

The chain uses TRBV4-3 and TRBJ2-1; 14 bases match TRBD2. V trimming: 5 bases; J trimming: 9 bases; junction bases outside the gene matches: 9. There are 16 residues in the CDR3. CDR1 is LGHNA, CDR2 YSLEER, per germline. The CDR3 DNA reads TGCGCCAGCAGCTTTCGACTAGCGGGAGGGCCCACTGAGCAGTTCTTC. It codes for CASSFRLAGGPTEQFF.

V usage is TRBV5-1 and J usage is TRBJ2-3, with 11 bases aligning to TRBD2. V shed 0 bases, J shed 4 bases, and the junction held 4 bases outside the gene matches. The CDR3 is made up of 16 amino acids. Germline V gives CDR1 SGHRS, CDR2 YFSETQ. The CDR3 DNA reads TGCGCCAGCAGCTTGGATAGCGGGGGGGCTTCAGATACGCAGTATTTT. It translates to CASSLDSGGASDTQYF.

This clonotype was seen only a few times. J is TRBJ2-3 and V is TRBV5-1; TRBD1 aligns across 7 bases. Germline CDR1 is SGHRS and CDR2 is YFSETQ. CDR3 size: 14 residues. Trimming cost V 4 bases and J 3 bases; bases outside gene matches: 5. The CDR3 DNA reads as TGCGCCAGCAGCCTAGGGGGCTGGACAGATACGCAGTATTTT. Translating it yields CASSLGGWTDTQYF. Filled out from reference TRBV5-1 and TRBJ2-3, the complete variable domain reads KAGVTQTPRYLIKTRGQQVTLSCSPISGHRSVSWYQQTPGQGLQFLFEYFSETQRNKGNFPGRFSGRQFSNSRSEMNVSTLELGDSALYLCASSLGGWTDTQYFGPGTRLTVL.

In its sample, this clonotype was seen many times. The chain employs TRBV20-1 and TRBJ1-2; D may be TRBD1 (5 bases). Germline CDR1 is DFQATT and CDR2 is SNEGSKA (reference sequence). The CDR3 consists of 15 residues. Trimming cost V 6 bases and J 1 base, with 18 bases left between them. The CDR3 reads CSAAHAGTINYGYTF. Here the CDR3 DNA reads TGCAGTGCCGCCCATGCGGGGACTATTAACTATGGCTACACCTTC.

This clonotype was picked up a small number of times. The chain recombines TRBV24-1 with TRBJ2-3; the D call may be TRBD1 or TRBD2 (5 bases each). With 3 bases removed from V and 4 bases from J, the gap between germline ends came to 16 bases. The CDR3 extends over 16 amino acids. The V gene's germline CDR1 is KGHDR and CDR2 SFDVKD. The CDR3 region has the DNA TGTGCCACCAGTGATCGGGACCCCTGGACCCCAGATACGCAGTATTTT. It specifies CATSDRDPWTPDTQYF.

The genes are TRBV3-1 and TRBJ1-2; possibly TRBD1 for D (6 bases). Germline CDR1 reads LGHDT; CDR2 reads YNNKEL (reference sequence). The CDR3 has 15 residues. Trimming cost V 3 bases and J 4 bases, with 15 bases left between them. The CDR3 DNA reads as TGTGCCAGCAGCCATGGCGGACAGTCGCCCTATGGCTACACCTTC. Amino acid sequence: CASSHGGQSPYGYTF.

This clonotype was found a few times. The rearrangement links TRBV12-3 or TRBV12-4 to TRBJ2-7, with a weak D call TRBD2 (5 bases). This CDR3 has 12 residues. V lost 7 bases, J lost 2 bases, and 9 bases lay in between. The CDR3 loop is CASTGTTYEQYF. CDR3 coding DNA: TGTGCCAGCACGGGAACGACCTACGAGCAGTACTTC.

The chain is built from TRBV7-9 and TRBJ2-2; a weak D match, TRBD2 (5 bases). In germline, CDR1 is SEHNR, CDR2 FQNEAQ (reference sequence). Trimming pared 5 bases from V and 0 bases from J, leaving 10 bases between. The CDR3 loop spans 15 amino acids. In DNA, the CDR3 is TGTGCCAGCAGCCGAGGGATTTCGAACACCGGGGAGCTGTTTTTT. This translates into CASSRGISNTGELFF.

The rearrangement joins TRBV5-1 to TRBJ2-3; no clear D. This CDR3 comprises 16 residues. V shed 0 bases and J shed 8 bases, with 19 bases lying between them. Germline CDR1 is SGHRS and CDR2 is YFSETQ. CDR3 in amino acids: CASSLAGRAPRSTQYF. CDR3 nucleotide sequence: TGCGCCAGCAGCTTGGCCGGTAGAGCCCCGAGAAGTACGCAGTATTTT.

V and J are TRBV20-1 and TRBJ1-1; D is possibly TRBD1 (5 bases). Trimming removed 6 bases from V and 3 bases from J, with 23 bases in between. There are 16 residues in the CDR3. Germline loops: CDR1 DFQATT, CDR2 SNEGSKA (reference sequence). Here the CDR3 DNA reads TGCAGTGCGGGAAGGAGCAGGGCTCATTATGACACTGAAGCTTTCTTT. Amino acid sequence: CSAGRSRAHYDTEAFF.

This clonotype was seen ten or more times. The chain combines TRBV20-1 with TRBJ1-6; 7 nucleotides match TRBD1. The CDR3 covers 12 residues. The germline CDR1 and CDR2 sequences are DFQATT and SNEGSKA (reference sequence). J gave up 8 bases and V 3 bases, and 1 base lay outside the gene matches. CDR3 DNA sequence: TGCAGTGCTAGCAGGGGGGATTCACCCCTCCACTTT. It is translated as CSASRGDSPLHF.

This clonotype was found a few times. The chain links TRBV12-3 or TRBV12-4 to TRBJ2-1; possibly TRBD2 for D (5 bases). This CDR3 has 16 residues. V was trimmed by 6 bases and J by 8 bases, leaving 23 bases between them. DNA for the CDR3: TGTGCCAGCAGCCCAACCGTTCGGGGAATTCGTTATGAGCAGTTCTTC. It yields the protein CASSPTVRGIRYEQFF.

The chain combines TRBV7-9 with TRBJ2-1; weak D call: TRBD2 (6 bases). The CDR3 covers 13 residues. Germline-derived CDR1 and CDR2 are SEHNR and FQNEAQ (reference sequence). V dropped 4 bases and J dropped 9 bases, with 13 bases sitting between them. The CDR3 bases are TGTGCCAGCAGCTCTCGGACTACGGGTGAGCAGTTCTTC. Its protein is CASSSRTTGEQFF. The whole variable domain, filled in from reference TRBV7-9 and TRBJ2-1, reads DTGVSQNPRHKITKRGQNVTFRCDPISEHNRLYWYRQTLGQGPEFLTYFQNEAQLEKSRLLSDRFSAERPKGSFSTLEIQRTEQGDSAMYLCASSSRTTGEQFFGPGTRLTVL.

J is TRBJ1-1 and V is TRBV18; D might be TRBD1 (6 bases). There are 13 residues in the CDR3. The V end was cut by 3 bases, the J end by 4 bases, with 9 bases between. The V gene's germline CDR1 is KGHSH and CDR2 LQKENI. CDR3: CASSPVGGTEAFF. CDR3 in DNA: TGTGCCAGCTCACCGGTAGGGGGCACTGAAGCTTTCTTT.

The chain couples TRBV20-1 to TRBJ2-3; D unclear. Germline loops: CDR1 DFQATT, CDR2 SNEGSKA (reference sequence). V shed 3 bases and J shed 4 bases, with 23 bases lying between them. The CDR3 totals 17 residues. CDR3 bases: TGCAGTGCTAGTTTGGTCCTTGGTCAGTTTGAAGCAGATACGCAGTATTTT. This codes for CSASLVLGQFEADTQYF.

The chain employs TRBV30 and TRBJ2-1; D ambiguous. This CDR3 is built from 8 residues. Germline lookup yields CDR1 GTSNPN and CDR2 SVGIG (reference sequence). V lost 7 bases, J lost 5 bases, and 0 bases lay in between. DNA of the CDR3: TGTGCCTACAATGAGCAGTTCTTC. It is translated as CAYNEQFF.